This TCR beta chain derives from a study of human T cells and chemical hapten exposure. Study conclusions and caveats: There were significantly more large CDR3 similarity clusters among expanded TCRs than among controls. DPC sensitization did not alter TCRs above 1 in 1000 frequency.

One entry per CDR3 protein, called by TCRdb with MiXCR from the RACE reads. The data hold over 30,000 distinct CDR3 sequences, with 8% to 10% observed a single time. Time point meaning: patch test 3, about 24 weeks after DPC sensitization. Treatment defined: therapeutic diphenylcyclopropenone sensitization with weekly scalp DPC. Extraction of total RNA was performed on unfractionated whole blood. This clonotype was counted between two and nine times. Its antigen is not known. This sequence originates from a man in his fifties or sixties with alopecia areata. Some clones in this sample may be carry-over from other donors' samples. The input for sequencing was whole blood, taken in connection with sensitization to the hapten diphenylcyclopropenone (DPC).

The CDR3: CASSLVANTGELFF. The CDR3 bases are TGTGCCAGCAGCTTAGTCGCGAACACCGGGGAGCTGTTTTTT. The rearrangement joins TRBV7-2 to TRBJ2-2; no reliable D call. Deletions cut 1 base from V and 0 bases from J, with 3 bases between. Germline CDR1 and CDR2: SGHTA and FQGNSA. The CDR3 consists of 14 residues. Filled out from reference TRBV7-2 and TRBJ2-2, the complete variable domain reads GAGVSQSPSNKVTEKGKDVELRCDPISGHTALYWYRQSLGQGLEFLIYFQGNSAPDKSGLPSDRFSAERTGGSVSTLTIQRTQQEDSAVYLCASSLVANTGELFFGEGSRLTVL.